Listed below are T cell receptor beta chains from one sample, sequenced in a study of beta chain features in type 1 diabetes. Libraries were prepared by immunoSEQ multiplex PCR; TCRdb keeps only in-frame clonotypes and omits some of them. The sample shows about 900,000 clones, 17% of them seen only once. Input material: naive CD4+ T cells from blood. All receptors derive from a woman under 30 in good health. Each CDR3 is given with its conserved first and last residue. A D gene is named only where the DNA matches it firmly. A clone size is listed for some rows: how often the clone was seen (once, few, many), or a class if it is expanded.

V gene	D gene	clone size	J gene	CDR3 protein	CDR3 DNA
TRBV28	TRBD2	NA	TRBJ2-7	CASSLASSGSVYEQYF	TGTGCCAGCAGTCTTGCTTCTAGCGGCAGTGTCTACGAGCAGTACTTC
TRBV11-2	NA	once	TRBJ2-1	CASSLDPGAYNEQFF	TGTGCCAGCAGCTTAGATCCGGGCGCCTACAATGAGCAGTTCTTC
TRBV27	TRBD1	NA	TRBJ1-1	CASGQGWNTEAFF	TGTGCCAGCGGACAGGGGTGGAACACTGAAGCTTTCTTT
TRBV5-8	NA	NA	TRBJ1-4	CASTRTAFVEKLFF	TGTGCCAGCACCCGGACAGCCTTCGTTGAAAAACTGTTTTTT
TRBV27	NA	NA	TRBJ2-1	CASRPNKVNEQFF	TGTGCCAGCAGGCCAAACAAGGTCAATGAGCAGTTCTTC
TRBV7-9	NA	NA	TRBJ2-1	CASSQGAGSSYNEQFF	TGTGCCAGCAGCCAAGGGGCGGGGAGTAGCTACAATGAGCAGTTCTTC
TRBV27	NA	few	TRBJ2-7	CASSEGRSEQYF	TGTGCCAGCAGTGAAGGGAGGTCGGAGCAGTACTTC
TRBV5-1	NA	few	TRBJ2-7	CASSLTSTSEQYF	TGCGCCAGCAGCTTGACTAGCACTAGCGAGCAGTACTTC
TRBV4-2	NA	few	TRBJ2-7	CASSQGPSVSYEQYF	TGTGCCAGCAGCCAAGGGCCCTCGGTGTCCTACGAGCAGTACTTC
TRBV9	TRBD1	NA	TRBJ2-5	CASSVDREETQYF	TGTGCCAGCAGCGTTGACAGGGAAGAGACCCAGTACTTC
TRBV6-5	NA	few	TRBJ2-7	CASSKTADYEQYF	TGTGCCAGCAGCAAGACAGCGGATTACGAGCAGTACTTC
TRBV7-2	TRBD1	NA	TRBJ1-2	CASSLRPGQGDYGYTF	TGTGCCAGCAGCTTGAGACCGGGACAGGGGGATTATGGCTACACCTTC
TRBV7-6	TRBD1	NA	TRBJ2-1	CASKQGAHNEQFF	TGTGCCAGCAAACAGGGGGCTCACAATGAGCAGTTCTTC
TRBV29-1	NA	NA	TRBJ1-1	CSVVFIVGGRGAFF	TGCAGCGTTGTTTTCATTGTGGGGGGTCGCGGAGCTTTCTTT
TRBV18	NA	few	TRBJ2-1	CASSPPGTIYNEQFF	TGTGCCAGCTCACCTCCCGGGACCATCTACAATGAGCAGTTCTTC
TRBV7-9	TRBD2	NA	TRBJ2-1	CASSSEAGVGFF	TGTGCCAGCAGCTCCGAAGCGGGAGTTGGGTTCTTC
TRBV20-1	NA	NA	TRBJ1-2	CSATLGGYTF	TGCAGTGCTACCTTGGGAGGCTACACCTTC
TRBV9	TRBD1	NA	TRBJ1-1	CASSPWDRMNTEAFF	TGTGCCAGCAGCCCCTGGGACAGGATGAACACTGAAGCTTTCTTT
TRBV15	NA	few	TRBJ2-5	CATSRGQKETQYF	TGTGCCACCAGCAGGGGACAAAAAGAGACCCAGTACTTC
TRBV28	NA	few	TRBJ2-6	CASSSLDWANVLTF	TGTGCCAGCAGTTCCCTCGACTGGGCCAACGTCCTGACTTTC
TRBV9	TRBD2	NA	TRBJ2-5	CASSAVLVVLAGVYETQYF	TGTGCCAGCAGCGCCGTTTTAGTGGTACTAGCGGGAGTGTATGAGACCCAGTACTTC
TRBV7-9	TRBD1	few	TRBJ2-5	CASSLVGQGQIQETQYF	TGTGCCAGCAGCTTAGTTGGACAGGGTCAAATCCAAGAGACCCAGTACTTC
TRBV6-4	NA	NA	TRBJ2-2	CASSAQVISNTGELFF	TGTGCCAGCAGTGCACAGGTTATATCGAACACCGGGGAGCTGTTTTTT
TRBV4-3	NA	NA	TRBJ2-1	CASSQDRVYNEQFF	TGCGCCAGCAGCCAAGATCGCGTCTACAATGAGCAGTTCTTC
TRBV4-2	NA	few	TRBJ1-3	CASSSNGQKYGNTIYF	TGTGCCAGCAGCTCGAATGGGCAGAAGTATGGAAACACCATATATTTT
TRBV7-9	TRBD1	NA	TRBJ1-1	CASSPIPLDRVLAFF	TGTGCCAGCAGCCCGATCCCGTTAGACAGGGTTTTGGCTTTCTTT
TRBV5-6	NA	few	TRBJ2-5	CASSLSIPPKETQYF	TGTGCCAGCAGCTTAAGTATTCCGCCTAAAGAGACCCAGTACTTC
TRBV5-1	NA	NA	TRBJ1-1	CASSLARDTDEAFF	TGCGCCAGCAGCTTGGCCCGGGACACCGACGAAGCTTTCTTT